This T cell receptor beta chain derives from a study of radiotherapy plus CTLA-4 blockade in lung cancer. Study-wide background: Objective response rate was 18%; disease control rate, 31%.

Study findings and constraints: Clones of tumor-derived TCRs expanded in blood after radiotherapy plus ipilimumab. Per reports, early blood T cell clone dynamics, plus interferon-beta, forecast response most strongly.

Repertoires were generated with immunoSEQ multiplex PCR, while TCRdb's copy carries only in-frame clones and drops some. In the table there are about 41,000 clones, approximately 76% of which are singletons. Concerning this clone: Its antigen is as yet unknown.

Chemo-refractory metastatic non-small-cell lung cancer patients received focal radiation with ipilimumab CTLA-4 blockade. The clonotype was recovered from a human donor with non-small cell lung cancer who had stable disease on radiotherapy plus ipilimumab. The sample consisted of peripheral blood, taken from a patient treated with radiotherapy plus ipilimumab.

The CDR3 coding sequence is TGTGCCAGAAGCTATTACATTATAGGGTGGTTGGGGGCCGTCACAGATACGCAGTATTTT. Encoded protein: CARSYYIIGWLGAVTDTQYF. The chain carries TRBV5-3 and TRBJ2-3; D perhaps matches TRBD1 (6 bases). TRBV5-3 is an ORF, and what it does is uncertain. CDR3 length equals 20 residues. Trimming took 3 bases from V and 2 from J, leaving 28 bases between them.